This T cell receptor beta chain was sequenced for a study of T cell responses to AZD1222 COVID-19 vaccine. Study outcomes and limitations: Following two doses of AZD1222, Spike-specific TCR breadth and depth rose.

TCRdb's table, derived via immunoSEQ multiplex PCR, lists solely in-frame clones and lacks some. This table has approximately 130,000 clones, more than 90% appearing once. This clone was detected only once. Its antigen is unidentified. Here the sequenced sample was peripheral blood, taken on day 0 of AZD1222 vaccination. This TCR derives from an adult in good health.

The CDR3 spells CASSYEYRSPLHF. In DNA form, the CDR3 reads TGTGCCAGCAGTTACGAGTACCGATCACCCCTCCACTTT. This chain joins TRBV6-5 and TRBJ1-6; D gene unclear. The germline V gene encodes CDR1 MNHEY and CDR2 SVGAGI. The CDR3 sequence is 13 residues long. Deletions cut 2 bases from V and 10 bases from J, with 9 bases between.